Following are 31 T cell receptor beta chains from one sample sequenced in a study of cytomegalovirus exposure and HLA in healthy donors. Both 60 Vbeta primers and 13 Jbeta primers went into the PCR. Assay: immunoSEQ multiplex PCR; the TCRdb copy retains only in-frame clones and omits some. The table records 120,000 or so clones, 83% of them present only once. Source material: PBMCs. The receptors here all came from a woman aged 40 to 50 in good health and CMV-seropositive.

This clone is a singleton in its sample. This rearrangement joins TRBV25-1 to TRBJ2-1, with 7 bases aligning to TRBD2. Germline V lookup: CDR1 MGHDK, CDR2 SYGVNS. V gave up 1 base and J gave up 8 bases; unmatched junction bases: 8. This CDR3 has 15 residues. The CDR3 DNA sequence: TGTGCCAGCAGTGAATTTGGGGGAGGGAACGATGAGCAGTTCTTC. Its translation: CASSEFGGGNDEQFF.

The chain employs TRBV5-4 and TRBJ1-2, with TRBD1 identical over 11 bases. The CDR3 sequence is 14 residues long. The germline gives CDR1 SGHNT, CDR2 YYREEE (reference sequence). Unmatched junction bases numbered 4, after V lost 5 bases and J lost 4 bases. The DNA of the CDR3 is TGTGCCAGCAGACGGACAGGGGGCAGCTATGGCTACACCTTC. Its translation is CASRRTGGSYGYTF.

Regarding this clone: A read error is likely, as this CDR3 ends without the conserved phenylalanine or tryptophan. No DNA is shown, since the ends of the CDR3 on it are uncertain; the CDR3 is the one TCRdb lists. The chain uses TRBV6-4 and TRBJ2-7; TRBD2, the table's D call, was not compared with the DNA. Per germline, CDR1 MRHNA and CDR2 SNTAGT. Inclusive of both ends, the CDR3 amounts to 11 amino acids. CDR3 in amino acids: CARQGLALKYN.

This clone appeared a few times. V gene TRBV7-3 combines with J gene TRBJ2-7, with unresolved D. The germline V and J ends were trimmed by 2 bases and 0 bases, with 11 bases remaining between them. Germline lookup yields CDR1 SGHTA and CDR2 FQGTGA. The CDR3 consists of 15 residues. In nucleotides, the CDR3 is TGTGCCAGCAGCTTAGAGTCAGGCACCTCCTACGAGCAGTACTTC. Residues: CASSLESGTSYEQYF. Drawing the rest from reference TRBV7-3 and TRBJ2-7, the complete variable domain is GAGVSQTPSNKVTEKGKYVELRCDPISGHTALYWYRQSLGQGPEFLIYFQGTGAADDSGLPNDRFFAVRPEGSVSTLKIQRTERGDSAVYLCASSLESGTSYEQYFGPGTRLTVT.

Points on this clone: The junction and the germline gene differ at one end; a read error may be behind it. The genes are TRBV7-7 and TRBJ2-3; 8 positions agree with TRBD2. Germline V gives CDR1 SSHAT, CDR2 FNYEAQ (reference sequence). The CDR3 is made up of 15 amino acids. CDR3 DNA: TGTGCTAGCACCCTGACTAGCGAACGCACAGATACGCAGTATTTT. Amino acid sequence: CASTLTSERTDTQYF.

This rearrangement joins TRBV27 to TRBJ1-2, with 7 bases aligning to TRBD1. The ends lost 6 bases at V and 5 bases at J; junction bases unmatched: 9. CDR1 and CDR2 (germline): MNHEY, SMNVEV (reference sequence). There are 14 residues in the CDR3. CDR3 coding DNA: TGTGCCAGCAGACAAACAGGGGCTGGGTATGGCTACACCTTC. It codes for CASRQTGAGYGYTF.

This chain connects TRBV28 to TRBJ1-5; the D gene is possibly TRBD1 (5 bases). Trimming removed 7 bases at V and 3 bases at J, with 13 bases between. Germline CDR1 and CDR2: MDHEN and SYDVKM. The CDR3 sequence is 14 residues long. The CDR3 loop is CASTTGSYNQPQHF. CDR3 nucleotides: TGTGCCAGCACTACAGGCTCGTACAATCAGCCCCAGCATTTT.

A word on this clone: The germline gene is not matched at one end of the junction; a read error may be the cause. CDR3: CAGSYRAGGPYGANVLTF. CDR3 bases: TGTGCCGGCAGCTACCGGGCGGGAGGGCCTTATGGGGCCAACGTCCTGACTTTC. This chain joins TRBV9 and TRBJ2-6; 9 bases fit TRBD2. The germline V gene encodes CDR1 SGDLS and CDR2 YYNGEE. The CDR3 runs to 18 residues.

This clone has a single count. The gene calls are TRBV5-1 and TRBJ1-6; the match to TRBD1 covers 10 bases. The V gene's germline CDR1 is SGHRS and CDR2 YFSETQ. This CDR3 region has 15 residues. V lost 2 bases and J lost 8; bases outside the gene matches: 4. CDR3 bases: TGCGCCAGCAGCTTTACCGGGACAGGGGATTCACCCCTCCACTTT. Its translation is CASSFTGTGDSPLHF.

This clone has just a few counts. The chain employs TRBV25-1 and TRBJ1-3; D uncertain. V lost 4 bases and J 0 bases, leaving 10 bases between the germline ends. Germline CDR1 and CDR2: MGHDK and SYGVNS. This CDR3 has 15 residues. This CDR3 reads CASSATRSSGNTIYF. CDR3 nucleotides: TGTGCCAGCAGTGCCACTCGTTCCTCTGGAAACACCATATATTTT.

The chain uses TRBV9 and TRBJ2-5; the match to TRBD2 covers 10 bases. Germline CDR1 reads SGDLS; CDR2 reads YYNGEE. CDR3 size: 17 residues. Trimming removed 0 bases from V and 7 bases from J; junction bases left unmatched: 12. The CDR3 reads CASSVEGATSGPTTQYF. The CDR3 nucleotides are TGTGCCAGCAGCGTAGAAGGCGCGACTAGCGGGCCTACGACCCAGTACTTC.

The chain links TRBV6-5 to TRBJ1-6; TRBD1 matches at 10 bases. The V gene's germline CDR1 is MNHEY and CDR2 SVGAGI. J gave up 10 bases and V 5 bases, and 5 bases lay outside the gene matches. This CDR3 is built from 14 residues. The CDR3 DNA is TGTGCCAGCAGTAGACAGGGGGCAGGGTCACCCCTCCACTTT. Protein: CASSRQGAGSPLHF.

A single count supports this clone. This chain connects TRBV7-2 to TRBJ2-7; TRBD1 aligns across 7 bases. This CDR3 is built from 15 residues. Per germline, CDR1 SGHTA and CDR2 FQGNSA. The J segment lost 6 bases and the V segment lost 0 bases, leaving 8 bases of the junction unmatched. The DNA of the CDR3 is TGTGCCAGCAGCTTAGCCGCACAGGGGAGCGGCGAGCAGTACTTC. Its protein product is CASSLAAQGSGEQYF.

The chain recombines TRBV9 with TRBJ2-1; tentatively, D is TRBD2 (5 bases). Trimming removed 0 bases from V and 13 bases from J, with 11 bases in between. The CDR3 spans 12 residues. The germline gives CDR1 SGDLS, CDR2 YYNGEE. CDR3 DNA: TGTGCCAGCAGCGTAGACTCGCGGGTCCAGTTCTTC. Translated: CASSVDSRVQFF.

The chain couples TRBV4-3 to TRBJ2-1; 14 bases are a match to TRBD2. This CDR3 has 16 amino acids. The germline CDR1 and CDR2 sequences are LGHNA and YSLEER. After removal of 0 bases from V and 12 bases from J, the junction contained 7 bases not matched to a gene. CDR3 nucleotides: TGCGCCAGCAGCCAAGATCCCGGGACTAGCGGGAGAGGGCAGTTCTTC. This gives the protein CASSQDPGTSGRGQFF.

The V call is TRBV7-9, the J call TRBJ2-3; D not certain. This CDR3 contains 13 residues. V was pared by 2 bases and J by 3 bases, with 6 bases between. Germline CDR1 reads SEHNR; CDR2 reads FQNEAQ (reference sequence). The CDR3 DNA is TGTGCCAGCAGCTTACCAGAAACAGATACGCAGTATTTT. Translation gives CASSLPETDTQYF.

The chain has TRBV28 and TRBJ2-7; 7 bases are shared with TRBD1. J was trimmed by 2 bases and V by 10 bases; bases with no gene match: 20. The CDR3 consists of 17 residues. CDR1 is MDHEN and CDR2 is SYDVKM in the germline V gene. The CDR3 DNA is TGTGCCATCTCTAAGTCTGCAGGGGGATCGCAAACCTACGAGCAGTACTTC. This codes for CAISKSAGGSQTYEQYF.

This clone has only a few counts. The CDR3 DNA follows: TGTGCCAGCAGCTTAGGAGGGGATAGTTCACCCCTCCACTTT. This translates into CASSLGGDSSPLHF. The chain uses TRBV7-3 and TRBJ1-6, with D possibly TRBD1 on 5 matching bases. Germline V CDR1 and CDR2: SGHTA, FQGTGA. This CDR3 is built from 14 residues. V lost 2 bases and J 9 bases, leaving 11 bases between the germline ends.

As regards this clone: Mismatch with germline at one junction end may stem from a read error. The J gene is TRBJ2-1, the V gene TRBV7-9; 8 bases line up with TRBD2. The CDR3 loop spans 15 amino acids. The V gene's germline CDR1 is SEHNR and CDR2 FQNEAQ (reference sequence). The CDR3 loop reads CSSSLFSGAPREQFF. Written as DNA, the CDR3 is TGTTCCAGCAGCTTATTTAGCGGGGCCCCACGTGAGCAGTTCTTC.

The genes are TRBV5-4 and TRBJ2-1; the D is unclear. The germline V gene has CDR1 SGHNT and CDR2 YYREEE (reference sequence). V lost 4 bases and J 0 bases, leaving 11 bases between the germline ends. CDR3 length: 15 residues. In nucleotides, the CDR3 is TGTGCCAGCAGCCCTCATCAGGACTCCTACAATGAGCAGTTCTTC. Protein product: CASSPHQDSYNEQFF.

The rearrangement links TRBV28 to TRBJ2-5; a weak D match, TRBD1 (6 bases). V was clipped by 7 bases and J by 0 bases, with 15 bases between them. This CDR3 is 15 amino acids long. Germline V lookup: CDR1 MDHEN, CDR2 SYDVKM. The CDR3 DNA is TGTGCCAGCATCCGGGACATCGGGTACCAAGAGACCCAGTACTTC. The encoded protein is CASIRDIGYQETQYF.

The chain couples TRBV4-3 to TRBJ1-1, with 7 bases aligning to TRBD1. The CDR3 length is 13 residues. Trimming cost V 5 bases and J 5 bases; bases outside gene matches: 5. Germline CDR1 and CDR2: LGHNA and YSLEER. CDR3: CASSIGGSTEAFF. CDR3 nucleotides: TGCGCCAGCAGCATAGGGGGCTCTACTGAAGCTTTCTTT.

This clone has a single count. One end of the junction fails to match germline, which may point to a read error. The V and J genes are TRBV7-9 and TRBJ1-5; no definite D call. Germline lookup yields CDR1 SEHNR and CDR2 FQNEAQ (reference sequence). The CDR3 sequence is 12 residues long. DNA of the CDR3: TGTTCCAGCAGCTTCCTCAATCAGCCCCAGCATTTT. Residues: CSSSFLNQPQHF.

The J gene is TRBJ1-3, the V gene TRBV11-2; D not resolved. Between the trimmed V and J ends, which lost 5 bases and 4 bases, there was a span of 9 bases. This CDR3 contains 13 residues. CDR1 SGHAT and CDR2 FQNNGV come from the germline V gene. Here the CDR3 reads CASSPKRGNTIYF. The CDR3 nucleotides read TGTGCCAGCAGCCCCAAGAGGGGAAACACCATATATTTT.

V is TRBV5-6 and J is TRBJ1-3; D is perhaps TRBD1 (5 bases). The length of the CDR3 is 18 residues. V lost 1 base and J 3 bases, leaving 20 bases between the germline ends. Germline CDR1 SGHDT, CDR2 YYEEEE. Here the CDR3 DNA reads TGTGCCAGCAGCTTGTTGGGGGGGATTACAGGCAGTGGAAACACCATATATTTT. This codes for CASSLLGGITGSGNTIYF.

The rearrangement links TRBV27 to TRBJ1-1, with 7 bases that match TRBD1. Germline V gives CDR1 MNHEY, CDR2 SMNVEV (reference sequence). V shed 2 bases, J shed 2 bases, and the junction held 2 bases outside the gene matches. This CDR3 has 14 residues. CDR3 sequence: CASSLDRVNTEAFF. CDR3 bases: TGTGCCAGCAGTTTAGACAGGGTCAACACTGAAGCTTTCTTT.

The CDR3 here is CASSFGTGVETQYF. The CDR3 coding sequence is TGTGCCAGCAGCTTCGGGACAGGGGTTGAGACCCAGTACTTC. This chain links TRBV7-9 with TRBJ2-5; 10 positions agree with TRBD1. Per the germline V gene, CDR1 is SEHNR and CDR2 is FQNEAQ (reference sequence). Trimming cost V 3 bases and J 5 bases; bases outside gene matches: 3. This CDR3 region has 14 residues.

The chain recombines TRBV7-9 with TRBJ1-4; D not certain. The V end lost 5 bases, the J end lost 4 bases, and 17 bases lay between the germline ends. This CDR3 spans 16 amino acids. Germline values: CDR1 SEHNR, CDR2 FQNEAQ (reference sequence). CDR3 DNA: TGTGCCAGCAGCCTATCTGGCGGAGGCTTTAATGAAAAACTGTTTTTT. Translated, it gives CASSLSGGGFNEKLFF.

This clone appeared once. V usage is TRBV29-1 and J usage is TRBJ2-7; 8 bases are a match to TRBD1. The germline V gene encodes CDR1 SQVTM and CDR2 ANQGSEA. The CDR3 runs 13 residues. V shed 7 bases and J 3 bases; nucleotides not matched to a gene: 8. The CDR3 DNA reads TGCAGCGCCCTTAAAGGACAGGGCTACGAGCAGTACTTC. It yields the protein CSALKGQGYEQYF.

The CDR3 region is CASSFADYGYTF. CDR3 in DNA: TGTGCCAGCAGCTTCGCGGATTATGGCTACACCTTC. The V call is TRBV11-3, the J call TRBJ1-2; no reliable D call. The V gene's germline CDR1 is SGHNT and CDR2 YENEEA. With 3 bases removed from V and 5 bases from J, the gap between germline ends came to 7 bases. CDR3 length: 12 amino acids.

The chain links TRBV15 to TRBJ2-7; no clear D. Trimming took 1 base from V and 7 from J, leaving 14 bases between them. The CDR3 covers 14 residues. Per the germline V gene, CDR1 is LNHNV and CDR2 is YYDKDF (reference sequence). The CDR3 DNA sequence: TGTGCCACCAGCAGAGCCCTCCTCCCTAGGGAGCAGTACTTC. It specifies CATSRALLPREQYF.